This record looks at one TCR beta chain sequence and its context. Following extraction, RNA underwent reverse transcription to cDNA, which served as the sequencing template. The protocol was immunoSEQ multiplex PCR, while the TCRdb copy is restricted to in-frame clones and leaves out a portion. This sample has some 95,000 clones, with roughly 40% found just once. Deletions cut 6 bases from V and 0 bases from J, with 12 bases between. The CDR3 spans 15 residues. CDR1 SQVTM and CDR2 ANQGSEA come from the germline V gene. The entry originates in a study of CD8+ T cells in alopecia areata. Whole-study context: Those treated were given oral tofacitinib at 5 to 10 mg twice daily.

The treatment is: oral pan-JAK inhibitor, 5-10 mg twice daily. Specimens obtained from alopecia areata patients comprised lesional scalp punch biopsies and peripheral blood. The chain combines TRBV29-1 with TRBJ2-6, with D unresolved. The sequence came from a human donor with alopecia areata. Sequences were derived from CD8+ T cells sorted from blood, sampled at week 24, from a patient treated with tofacitinib. CDR3: CSVRPKDSGANVLTF. As DNA, the CDR3 is TGCAGCGTACGACCTAAGGACTCTGGGGCCAACGTCCTGACTTTC.